This note documents a single T cell receptor (beta chain) sequence. This clone came up a few times. Its antigen is still unknown. No much larger clone is present one base from it, and per-base qualities are unavailable. This entry belongs to a study of blood T cell repertoires in COVID-19 (dated by TCRdb to about 2020). Concerning the study at large: The collaborator samples originated in the United States, Italy and Spain and spanned the acute and convalescent phases of COVID-19. Where HLA class I and class II types were available, the types were taken from metadata supplied by the sample provider, not from assay-based typing. Sample metadata almost always included a de-identified subject ID, COVID-19 status, age in years and sex. Deeply sampled blood TCRbeta repertoires from subjects exposed to, actively infected with, or recovered from COVID-19 were included in the dataset. The repertoires were released in a freely available public database meant as a resource for research on the immune response to SARS-CoV-2. The prospective study material was composed of cDNA or gDNA derived from T cells, B-cell-depleted T cells, or PBMCs. Samples came from the ongoing ImmuneRACE study (first 160 participants) plus 1,254 subjects from 6 global collaborators.

For this chain, trimming is 3 bases at the V end and 3 bases at the J end, and the number of junction bases without a gene match is 5. From the cysteine up to the phenylalanine, the CDR3 has a length of 14 residues. Of all the DNA, just the CDR3 is kept, 42 bases in frame from base 1. The germline V gene (reference sequence) gives CDR1 as GTSNPN and CDR2 as SVGIG. The full study reports these points: Clinical and demographic metadata were provided uncurated, with the amount varying by source and participant.

TCRbeta CDR3 regions were amplified from genomic DNA by means of the immunoSEQ Assay, a bias-controlled multiplex PCR. In the paper's pipeline: The number of nucleated cells in each sample was estimated by amplification of reference gene primers within the assay. Sequence reads were collapsed and filtered to measure the absolute abundance of every unique TCRbeta CDR3 rearrangement. For each sample, productive Simpson clonality was calculated as the square root of Simpson's diversity index over productive rearrangements. TCRdb's version of the immuneACCESS table is confined to in-frame rearrangements and falls short of the full clone set. An unresolved V gene accounts for under half of the shortfall where checked; the remainder is of unknown origin. V, J and clone size are taken as reported in that table, and D and trimming were inferred from the DNA itself. The sample contains under 120,000 clones, more than 75% of them found a single time. The ten largest account for 2.1% of the sample.

Whole blood was collected in K2EDTA tubes by collaborating institutions according to the institutions' own protocols. Collaborator samples were shipped for TCRbeta analysis as frozen whole blood, isolated PBMCs, or DNA extracted from either sample type. The rearranged segments are TRBV30 and TRBJ1-1; 9 nucleotides in the junction match TRBD1. This clonotype was sampled from a human donor in a cohort sampled during active COVID-19. Material: peripheral blood. The sequence in DNA is TGTGCCTGGAGGGGACAGGGAGGGTACACTGAAGCTTTCTTT. This encodes CAWRGQGGYTEAFF.